This is a list of T cell receptor beta chains from one sample in a study of a mutant IDH1 vaccine in newly diagnosed glioma. Some clones are missing from TCRdb's copy, which holds only in-frame ones; the method was immunoSEQ multiplex PCR. The sample carries approximately 80,000 clones, roughly four fifths recorded once. No antigen is known for these receptors. Specimen: PBMCs, collected from a glioma patient whose treatment included an IDH1 peptide vaccine. These receptors all come from a man aged 35-49 years with glioma. CDR3s include the opening cysteine and the closing phenylalanine or tryptophan. D genes are given only for firm matches. A row's size may be missing; if present it is once, few, many or a size class.

TRBV6-5	-	TRBJ1-4	-	CASSYIGGRDKELFF	TGTGCCAGCAGTTATATCGGGGGGAGGGATAAGGAACTGTTTTTT
TRBV7-3	-	TRBJ2-1	-	CASSTAQTGSDEQFF	TGTGCCAGCAGCACTGCCCAGACAGGTAGCGATGAGCAGTTCTTC
TRBV19	TRBD1	TRBJ2-3	-	CASSIGQGDTQYF	TGTGCCAGTAGTATAGGACAGGGAGATACGCAGTATTTT
TRBV27	-	TRBJ1-2	-	CASSLWGGTNYGYTF	TGTGCCAGCAGTTTATGGGGAGGAACTAACTATGGCTACACCTTC
TRBV7-9	-	TRBJ2-2	-	CASSWFRGNTGELFF	TGTGCCAGCAGCTGGTTCCGGGGGAACACCGGGGAGCTGTTTTTT
TRBV30	TRBD2	TRBJ2-1	-	CAWSSLAGGIYNEQFF	TGTGCCTGGAGTTCCCTAGCGGGAGGGATCTACAATGAGCAGTTCTTC
TRBV4-2	-	TRBJ1-4	-	CASSPPGAGGNEKLFF	TGTGCCAGCAGCCCCCCTGGGGCGGGGGGGAATGAAAAACTGTTTTTT
TRBV18	-	TRBJ2-2	few	CASSSNRVTGELFF	TGTGCCAGCTCATCAAACAGGGTCACCGGGGAGCTGTTTTTT
TRBV5-6	TRBD1	TRBJ1-2	-	CASSPADRVKDGYTF	TGTGCCAGCAGCCCAGCCGACAGGGTGAAGGATGGCTACACCTTC
TRBV4-3	TRBD2	TRBJ2-3	-	CASSQEQHSGRVRFPGDTQYF	TGCGCCAGCAGCCAAGAGCAACACAGCGGGAGGGTAAGATTCCCAGGAGATACGCAGTATTTT
TRBV10-3	-	TRBJ2-5	-	CAISEEGTPKETQYF	TGTGCCATCAGTGAGGAAGGGACCCCAAAAGAGACCCAGTACTTC
TRBV11-2	TRBD1	TRBJ2-1	-	CASSLVWDSSYNEQFF	TGTGCCAGCAGCTTAGTCTGGGACAGCTCCTACAATGAGCAGTTCTTC
TRBV7-9	-	TRBJ2-3	-	CASSLGSTDTQYF	TGTGCCAGCAGCTTAGGTAGCACAGATACGCAGTATTTT
TRBV7-3	-	TRBJ2-1	-	CASSLTAGSYNEQFF	TGTGCCAGCAGCTTGACAGCCGGCTCCTACAATGAGCAGTTCTTC
TRBV11-3	TRBD2	TRBJ2-7	-	CASSTSSGGYEQYF	TGTGCCAGCAGCACCTCTAGCGGGGGCTACGAGCAGTACTTC
TRBV7-2	-	TRBJ2-2	-	CASSRDPYTGELFF	TGTGCCAGCAGCCGGGACCCCTACACCGGGGAGCTGTTTTTT
TRBV11-3	-	TRBJ2-2	-	CASSLSSGASLIGELFF	TGTGCCAGCAGCCTGAGCTCAGGGGCGTCGTTGATCGGGGAGCTGTTTTTT
TRBV7-8	-	TRBJ2-5	-	CASSLGGPGETQYF	TGTGCCAGCAGCTTAGGAGGCCCGGGGGAGACCCAGTACTTC
TRBV7-6	-	TRBJ2-1	-	CASSLNRNEQFF	TGTGCCAGCAGCTTAAATAGGAATGAGCAGTTCTTC
TRBV29-1	-	TRBJ2-5	-	CSVFPGQGGWTQYF	TGCAGCGTTTTCCCGGGGCAGGGAGGCTGGACCCAGTACTTC
TRBV19	TRBD1	TRBJ1-3	-	CASRDRASGNTIYF	TGTGCCAGTCGGGACAGGGCTTCAGGAAACACCATATATTTT
TRBV4-3	-	TRBJ1-1	-	CASSQEGGTEAFF	TGCGCCAGCAGCCAAGAAGGTGGCACTGAAGCTTTCTTT